Given below is one T cell receptor (beta chain) in context. These data originate in a study of blood T cell repertoires in COVID-19. Original processing methods: Reference gene primer amplification yielded estimated nucleated cell counts. Measured with immunoSEQ multiplex PCR; TCRdb has only the in-frame clones, and not every one. The V and J calls and clone size come from that table; D and trimming were worked out from the DNA. The sample lists roughly 140,000 clones; 88% were seen once. The length of the CDR3 is 12 residues. Per the germline V gene, CDR1 is SGDLS and CDR2 is YYNGEE. The germline V and J ends were trimmed by 0 bases and 8 bases, with 6 bases remaining between them.

The sample comprised peripheral blood. This clonotype was obtained from a human donor in a cohort sampled during active COVID-19. The rearrangement uses TRBV9 and TRBJ2-1; the D gene is possibly TRBD1 (5 bases). CDR3 DNA: TGTGCCAGCAGCGTAGCAGGGTATGAGCAGTTCTTC. Protein sequence: CASSVAGYEQFF.